The 6 T cell receptor beta chains given below trace back to one sample, sequenced in a study of response to subunit inactivated influenza vaccine. TCRdb fed the RT-PCR reads into MiXCR, producing one record per CDR3 protein. This table holds hundreds of thousands of distinct CDR3 sequences, over 9% found once. Another study also made use of these data, one on T cells expressing NK-cell markers. That study reports: The authors generated TCR beta cDNA through 5'RACE template switching with UMIs.

The sample was PBMCs from blood, taken on the day of vaccination. These receptors originate from a man aged 45-60 years who received an inactivated influenza vaccine.

The chain is built from TRBV10-3 and TRBJ2-7; 8 bases are a match to TRBD2. The CDR3 has 13 residues. Trimming took 6 bases from V and 3 from J; bases not matched to a gene: 4. Germline lookup yields CDR1 ENHRY and CDR2 SYGVKD. CDR3 sequence: CAISTSGGYEQYF. The CDR3 bases are TGTGCCATCAGCACTAGCGGAGGCTACGAGCAGTACTTC.

This clonotype was counted many times. The rearrangement joins TRBV12-3 or TRBV12-4 to TRBJ1-1; a possible D gene is TRBD1 (5 bases). Trimming took off 7 bases at V and 6 bases at J, with 12 bases between the two ends. This CDR3 comprises 12 residues. The CDR3 DNA reads as TGTGCCAGCACCCAGGGACGGGCTGAAGCTTTCTTT. Encoded protein: CASTQGRAEAFF.

This clonotype was observed at least ten times. V gene TRBV12-3 or TRBV12-4 combines with J gene TRBJ2-2; D remains unclear. The CDR3 consists of 14 residues. Trimming shortened V by 2 bases and J by 4 bases, and 8 bases separated the two germline ends. The CDR3 sequence: CASSLRSSTGELFF. The CDR3 DNA reads as TGTGCCAGCAGTTTACGTTCCAGCACCGGGGAGCTGTTTTTT.

This clonotype was detected a few times. The rearrangement joins TRBV6-1 to TRBJ1-2; a possible D gene is TRBD1 (6 bases). V was trimmed by 2 bases and J by 8 bases, leaving 15 bases between them. The CDR3 is made up of 14 amino acids. Germline values: CDR1 MNHNS, CDR2 SASEGT. The CDR3 loop reads CASSELNRDWGYTF. The DNA for the CDR3 is TGTGCCAGCAGTGAACTTAACAGGGACTGGGGCTACACCTTC.

In its sample, this clonotype was seen a few times. The rearrangement joins TRBV7-6 to TRBJ2-1, with 9 bases matching TRBD1. The germline CDR1 and CDR2 sequences are SGHVS and FNYEAQ. With V trimmed by 3 bases and J by 8 bases, 8 bases remained unmatched. The CDR3 runs to 15 residues. This CDR3 is CASSLAGTGSDEQFF. The CDR3 DNA follows: TGTGCCAGCAGCTTGGCCGGGACAGGGAGCGATGAGCAGTTCTTC.

The chain couples TRBV6-1 to TRBJ2-1; the match to TRBD2 covers 8 bases. Losses at the gene ends were 6 bases for V and 2 bases for J; bases not matched to a gene: 9. The CDR3 length is 16 residues. CDR1 is MNHNS and CDR2 is SASEGT in the germline V gene. This chain's CDR3 is CASRAAEREPYNEQFF. The CDR3 DNA reads as TGTGCCAGCAGGGCGGCCGAGCGGGAGCCCTACAATGAGCAGTTCTTC.